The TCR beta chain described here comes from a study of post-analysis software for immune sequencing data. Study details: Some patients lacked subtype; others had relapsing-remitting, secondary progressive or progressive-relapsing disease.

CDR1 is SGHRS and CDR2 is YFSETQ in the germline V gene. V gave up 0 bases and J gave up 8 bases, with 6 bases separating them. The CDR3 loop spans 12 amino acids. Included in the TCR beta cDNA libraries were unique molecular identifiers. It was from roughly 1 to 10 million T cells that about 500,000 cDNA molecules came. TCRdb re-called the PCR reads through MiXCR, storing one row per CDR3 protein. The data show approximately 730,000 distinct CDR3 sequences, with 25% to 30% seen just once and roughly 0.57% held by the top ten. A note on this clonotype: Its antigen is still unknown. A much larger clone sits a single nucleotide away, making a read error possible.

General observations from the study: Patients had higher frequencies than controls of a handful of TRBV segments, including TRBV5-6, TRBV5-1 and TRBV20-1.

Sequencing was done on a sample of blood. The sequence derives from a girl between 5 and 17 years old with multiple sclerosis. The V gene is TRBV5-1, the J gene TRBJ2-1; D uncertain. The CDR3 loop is CASSLEWDEQFF. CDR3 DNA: TGCGCCAGCAGCTTGGAGTGGGATGAGCAGTTCTTC.